This T cell receptor beta chain was found in a study of metastatic and nonmetastatic thyroid tumors. After removal of 3 bases from V and 4 bases from J, the junction contained 6 bases not matched to a gene. Germline V gene lookup returns CDR1 GTSNPN and CDR2 SVGIG (reference sequence). The CDR3 extends over 14 amino acids. Ahead of thyroid surgery, no patient had received treatment of any kind. TCRdb re-called clones from the PCR reads using MiXCR. The sample holds 20,000 to 25,000 clones, approximately 20% seen once. This clone was observed at least ten times. The clonotype originates from a female donor with papillary thyroid cancer or a benign thyroid nodule (not recorded which). Some clones in this sample may be carry-over from other donors' samples. Sequenced: adjacent normal tissue. The rearrangement links TRBV30 to TRBJ2-5; 9 positions agree with TRBD2. The CDR3 bases are TGTGCCTGGAGCCCCGGACTAGCGCGAGAGACCCAGTACTTC. This gives the protein CAWSPGLARETQYF.